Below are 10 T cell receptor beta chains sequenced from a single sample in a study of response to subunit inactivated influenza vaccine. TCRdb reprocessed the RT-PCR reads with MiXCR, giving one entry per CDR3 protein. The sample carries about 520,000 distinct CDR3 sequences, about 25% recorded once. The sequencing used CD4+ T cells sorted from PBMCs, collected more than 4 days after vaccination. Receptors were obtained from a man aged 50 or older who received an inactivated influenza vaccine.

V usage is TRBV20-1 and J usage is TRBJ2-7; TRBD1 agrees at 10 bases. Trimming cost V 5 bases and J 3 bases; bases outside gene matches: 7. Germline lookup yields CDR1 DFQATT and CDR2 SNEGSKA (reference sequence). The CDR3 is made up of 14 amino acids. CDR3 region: CSAPAGQGFYEQYF. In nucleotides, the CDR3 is TGCAGTGCTCCCGCGGGACAGGGGTTCTACGAGCAGTACTTC.

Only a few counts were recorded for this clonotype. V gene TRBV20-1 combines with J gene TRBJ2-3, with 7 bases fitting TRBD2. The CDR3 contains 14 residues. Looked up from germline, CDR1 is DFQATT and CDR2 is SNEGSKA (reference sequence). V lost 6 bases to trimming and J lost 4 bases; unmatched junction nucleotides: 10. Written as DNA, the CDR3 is TGCAGTGCAATACTGGGAGGGAGCGCAGATACGCAGTATTTT. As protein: CSAILGGSADTQYF.

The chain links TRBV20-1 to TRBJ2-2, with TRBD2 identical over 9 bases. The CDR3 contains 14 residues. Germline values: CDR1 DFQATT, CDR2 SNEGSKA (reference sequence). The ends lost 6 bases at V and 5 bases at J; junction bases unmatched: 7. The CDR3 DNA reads TGCAGTGCCCAGCGGGAGGCAGGGACCGGGGAGCTGTTTTTT. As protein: CSAQREAGTGELFF.

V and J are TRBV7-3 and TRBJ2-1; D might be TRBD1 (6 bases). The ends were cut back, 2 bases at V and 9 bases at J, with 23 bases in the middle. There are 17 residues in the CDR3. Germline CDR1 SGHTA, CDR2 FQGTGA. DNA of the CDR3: TGTGCCAGCAGCTTAGGGCACGGGACACGGGGCATCGGTGAGCAGTTCTTC. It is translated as CASSLGHGTRGIGEQFF.

The CDR3 sequence is CASSQGQASYEQYF. As DNA, the CDR3 is TGCGCCAGCAGCCAAGGACAGGCTTCCTACGAGCAGTACTTC. This chain uses TRBV4-3 with TRBJ2-7, with a possible D match to TRBD1 (6 bases). Germline loops: CDR1 LGHNA, CDR2 YSLEER. The CDR3 extends over 14 amino acids. Trimming stripped 1 base from V and 1 base from J, with 8 bases between.

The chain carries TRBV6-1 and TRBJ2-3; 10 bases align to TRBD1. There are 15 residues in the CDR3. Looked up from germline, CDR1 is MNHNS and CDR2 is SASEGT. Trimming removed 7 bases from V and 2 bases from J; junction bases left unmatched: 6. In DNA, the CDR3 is TGTGCCAGCACGCCGGGACAGGGGTTCACAGATACGCAGTATTTT. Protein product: CASTPGQGFTDTQYF.

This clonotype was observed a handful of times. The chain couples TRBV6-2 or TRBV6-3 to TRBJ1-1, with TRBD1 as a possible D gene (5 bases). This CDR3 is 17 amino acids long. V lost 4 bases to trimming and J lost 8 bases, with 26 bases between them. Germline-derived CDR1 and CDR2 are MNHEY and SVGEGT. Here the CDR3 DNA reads TGTGCCAGCAGTTTGCCCGACAGCATCAGGATTAAGGGGGAAGCTTTCTTT. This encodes CASSLPDSIRIKGEAFF.

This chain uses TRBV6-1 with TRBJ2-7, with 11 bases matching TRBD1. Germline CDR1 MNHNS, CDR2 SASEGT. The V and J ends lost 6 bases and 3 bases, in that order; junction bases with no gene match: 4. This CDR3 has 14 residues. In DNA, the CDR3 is TGTGCCAGCAGAGCCGGGACAGGGGGCTACGAGCAGTACTTC. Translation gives CASRAGTGGYEQYF.

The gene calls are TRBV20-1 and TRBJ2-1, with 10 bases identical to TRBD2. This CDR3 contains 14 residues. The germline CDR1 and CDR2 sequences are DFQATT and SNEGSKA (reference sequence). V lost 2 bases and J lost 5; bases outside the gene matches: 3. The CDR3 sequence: CSARKRGGNNEQFF. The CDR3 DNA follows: TGCAGTGCTAGAAAGCGGGGGGGGAACAATGAGCAGTTCTTC.

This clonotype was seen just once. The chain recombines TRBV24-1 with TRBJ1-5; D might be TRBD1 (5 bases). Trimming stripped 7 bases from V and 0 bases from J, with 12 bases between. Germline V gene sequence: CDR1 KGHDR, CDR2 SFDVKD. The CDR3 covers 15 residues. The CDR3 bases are TGTGCCACCAGCGCGGGGCATCTTAGCAATCAGCCCCAGCATTTT. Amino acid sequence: CATSAGHLSNQPQHF.